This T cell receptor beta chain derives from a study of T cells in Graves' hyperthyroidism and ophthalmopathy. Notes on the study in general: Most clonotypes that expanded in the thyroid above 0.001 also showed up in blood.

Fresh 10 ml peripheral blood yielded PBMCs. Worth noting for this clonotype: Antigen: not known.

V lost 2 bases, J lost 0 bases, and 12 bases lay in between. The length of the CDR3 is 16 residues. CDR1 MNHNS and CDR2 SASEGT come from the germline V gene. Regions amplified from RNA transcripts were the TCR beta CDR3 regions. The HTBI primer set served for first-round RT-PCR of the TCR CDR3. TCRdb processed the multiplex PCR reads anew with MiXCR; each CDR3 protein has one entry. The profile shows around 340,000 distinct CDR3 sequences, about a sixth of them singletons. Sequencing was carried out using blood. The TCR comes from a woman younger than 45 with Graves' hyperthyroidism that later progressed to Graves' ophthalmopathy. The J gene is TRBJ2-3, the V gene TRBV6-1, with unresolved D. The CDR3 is CASSERPSLSTDTQYF. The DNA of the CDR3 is TGTGCCAGCAGTGAAAGGCCGTCACTCAGCACAGATACGCAGTATTTT.